This T cell receptor beta chain is drawn from a study of CD8+CD57+ T cells in acquired aplastic anemia. On the study more broadly: DNA from sorted CD4+ and CD8+ cells averaged around 3 ug.

Study-level points and caveats: In common between the patients and the controls were some 28 CD8+ CDR3 sequences.

Concerning this clonotype: Its antigen is unknown. This could be a read error, since a much larger clone is one nucleotide away.

The V gene's germline CDR1 is SGHRS and CDR2 YFSETQ. The CDR3 runs to 14 residues. Patients chosen for sequencing had shown CD8+CD57+ cell expansion by flow cytometry. Every one of the patients had aplastic anemia (severe, acquired). Untreated patients provided the blood samples, with no therapy given before sampling. Genomic DNA constituted the template upon which TCR beta VDJ and CDR3 profiling was performed. In TCRdb, the reads were re-called with MiXCR into one record per CDR3 protein. The table lists 120,000 or so distinct CDR3 sequences, 40% of them singletons, with over 2% in the top ten. The chain has TRBV5-1 and TRBJ2-2, with TRBD2 matching over 8 bases. This TCR derives from a human donor with aplastic anemia. The sample consisted of sorted CD4+, CD8+, or CD8+CD57+ T cells (not recorded which) from PBMCs. The DNA of the CDR3 is TGCGCCAGCAGCTTCGGAAAGGGGAGCGGGGGGCTGTTTTTT. Amino acids: CASSFGKGSGGLFF. Filled out from reference TRBV5-1 and TRBJ2-2, the complete variable domain reads KAGVTQTPRYLIKTRGQQVTLSCSPISGHRSVSWYQQTPGQGLQFLFEYFSETQRNKGNFPGRFSGRQFSNSRSEMNVSTLELGDSALYLCASSFGKGSGGLFFGEGSRLTVL.